This T cell receptor beta chain was recovered during a study of blood T cell repertoires in COVID-19. Those enrolled, adults aged roughly 18 to 100 years, came from roughly 23 US areas. The protocol was immunoSEQ multiplex PCR, while the TCRdb copy is restricted to in-frame clones and leaves out a portion. The data show fewer than 250,000 clones, less than 85% seen once. The V gene's germline CDR1 is SNHLY and CDR2 FYNNEI. This CDR3 spans 12 amino acids. After removal of 7 bases from V and 8 bases from J, the junction contained 7 bases not matched to a gene. The sample comprised PBMCs or T cells enriched from blood (not recorded which). The V and J genes are TRBV2 and TRBJ1-2; 7 positions agree with TRBD1. This TCR was recovered from a woman younger than 45 who had recovered from COVID-19. The DNA for the CDR3 is TGTGCCAGCATCCGACAGGGTTCGGGCTACACCTTC. This sequence encodes CASIRQGSGYTF.